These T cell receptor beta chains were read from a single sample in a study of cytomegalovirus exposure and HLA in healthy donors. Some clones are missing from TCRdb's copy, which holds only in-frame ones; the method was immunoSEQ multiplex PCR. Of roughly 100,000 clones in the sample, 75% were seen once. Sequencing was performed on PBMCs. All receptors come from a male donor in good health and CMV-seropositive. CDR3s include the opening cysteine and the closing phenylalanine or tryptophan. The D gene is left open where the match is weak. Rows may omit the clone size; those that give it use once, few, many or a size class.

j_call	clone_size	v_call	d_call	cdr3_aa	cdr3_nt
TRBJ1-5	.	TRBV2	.	CASRGTGPQPQHF	TGTGCCAGCAGAGGAACAGGGCCCCAGCCCCAGCATTTT
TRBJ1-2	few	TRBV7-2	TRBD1	CASSLAQGASYGYTF	TGTGCCAGCAGCTTAGCGCAGGGGGCTAGCTATGGCTACACCTTC
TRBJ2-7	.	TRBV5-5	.	CASSLAQGDPYEQYF	TGTGCCAGCAGCTTGGCACAGGGTGATCCCTACGAGCAGTACTTC
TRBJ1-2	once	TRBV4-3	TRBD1	CASSQLDRVDGYTF	TGCGCCAGCAGCCAACTGGACAGGGTTGATGGCTACACCTTC
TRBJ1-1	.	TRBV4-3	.	CASSHLGITEAFF	TGCGCCAGCAGCCATCTGGGCATCACTGAAGCTTTCTTT
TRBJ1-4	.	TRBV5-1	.	CASSLGQGFATNEKLFF	TGCGCCAGCAGCTTGGGGCAGGGGTTTGCAACTAATGAAAAACTGTTTTTT
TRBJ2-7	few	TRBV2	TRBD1	CASKRDRAVLHEQYF	TGTGCCAGCAAGCGAGACAGGGCGGTTCTTCACGAGCAGTACTTC
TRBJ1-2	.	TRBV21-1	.	CANGQGRRDGYTF	TGTGCCAACGGACAGGGGAGGAGGGATGGCTACACCTTC
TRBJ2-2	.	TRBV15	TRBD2	CATSRPNPGLAGAIGELFF	TGTGCCACCAGCAGACCAAACCCGGGACTAGCGGGAGCTATCGGGGAGCTGTTTTTT
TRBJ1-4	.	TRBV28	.	CASRDLRGITEKLFF	TGTGCCAGCAGGGACTTACGGGGGATTACTGAAAAACTGTTTTTT
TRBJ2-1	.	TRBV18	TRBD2	CASSPKGTSGGYNEQFF	TGTGCCAGCTCACCAAAAGGGACTAGCGGGGGCTACAATGAGCAGTTCTTC
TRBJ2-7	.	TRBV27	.	CASSSPATDYEQYF	TGTGCCAGCAGTTCTCCCGCAACAGACTACGAGCAGTACTTC
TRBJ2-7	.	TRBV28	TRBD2	CASSPWGGYEQYF	TGTGCCAGCAGTCCGTGGGGGGGCTACGAGCAGTACTTC
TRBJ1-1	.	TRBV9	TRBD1	CASSDRQGPYTEAFF	TGTGCCAGCAGCGACCGACAGGGCCCTTACACTGAAGCTTTCTTT
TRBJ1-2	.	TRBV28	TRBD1	CASRQGTGGVYGYTF	TGTGCCAGCAGACAAGGGACAGGGGGTGTCTATGGCTACACCTTC
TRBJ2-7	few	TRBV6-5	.	CASSDGASYEQYF	TGTGCCAGCAGTGATGGGGCATCATACGAGCAGTACTTC
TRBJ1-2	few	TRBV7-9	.	CASSLSYVSKSGYTF	TGTGCCAGCAGCTTATCGTACGTATCGAAAAGCGGCTACACCTTC
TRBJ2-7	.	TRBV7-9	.	CASSLAGVPPYEQYF	TGTGCCAGCAGCTTAGCGGGAGTACCGCCCTACGAGCAGTACTTC
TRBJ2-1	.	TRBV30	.	CAWSQGDEQFF	TGTGCCTGGAGTCAAGGGGATGAGCAGTTCTTC
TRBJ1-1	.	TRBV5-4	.	CASSRGDLNTEAFF	TGTGCCAGCAGCCGCGGGGATTTGAACACTGAAGCTTTCTTT
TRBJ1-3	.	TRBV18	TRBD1	CASSPTQGTGSSGNTIYF	TGTGCCAGCTCACCCACCCAAGGGACAGGTTCCTCTGGAAACACCATATATTTT
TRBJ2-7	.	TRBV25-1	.	CASSDLRSEQYF	TGTGCCAGCAGTGACCTTCGGAGCGAGCAGTACTTC
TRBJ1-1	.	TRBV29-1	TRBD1	CSVPQGQGGTEAFF	TGCAGCGTCCCCCAGGGACAGGGGGGCACTGAAGCTTTCTTT
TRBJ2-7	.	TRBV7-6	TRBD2	CASSTLPSGEEQYF	TGTGCCAGCAGCACACTCCCTAGCGGAGAGGAGCAGTACTTC
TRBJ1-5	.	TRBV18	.	CASSPSRNNQPQHF	TGTGCCAGCTCACCATCCAGAAATAATCAGCCCCAGCATTTT
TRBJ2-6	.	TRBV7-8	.	CASSQDRIGANVLTF	TGTGCCAGCAGCCAGGACAGAATTGGGGCCAACGTCCTGACTTTC
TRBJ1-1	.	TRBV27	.	CASSLSSSTEAFF	TGTGCCAGCAGTTTAAGCTCTAGCACTGAAGCTTTCTTT
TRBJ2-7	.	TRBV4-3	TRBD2	CASSQYLAGGGYEQYF	TGCGCCAGCAGCCAGTACCTAGCGGGAGGAGGCTACGAGCAGTACTTC
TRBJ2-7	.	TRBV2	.	CASKPPERIPYEQYF	TGTGCCAGCAAACCCCCAGAGCGCATCCCTTACGAGCAGTACTTC
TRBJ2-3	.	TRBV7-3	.	CASSPRGARTDTQYF	TGTGCCAGCAGCCCCCGCGGGGCCCGCACAGATACGCAGTATTTT
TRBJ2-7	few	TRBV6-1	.	CASSEWAGVAEQYF	TGTGCCAGCAGTGAATGGGCAGGGGTGGCCGAGCAGTACTTC